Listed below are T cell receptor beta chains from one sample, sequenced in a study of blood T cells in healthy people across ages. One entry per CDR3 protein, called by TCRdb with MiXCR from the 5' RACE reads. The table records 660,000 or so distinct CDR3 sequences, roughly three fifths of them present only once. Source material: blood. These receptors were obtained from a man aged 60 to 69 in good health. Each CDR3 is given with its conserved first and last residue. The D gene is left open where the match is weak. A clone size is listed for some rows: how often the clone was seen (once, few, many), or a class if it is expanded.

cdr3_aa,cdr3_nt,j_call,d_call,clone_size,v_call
CASSPPRNEQFF,TGTGCCAGCAGTCCCCCTCGCAATGAGCAGTTCTTC,TRBJ2-1,.,few,TRBV28
CASSQVGWTDDGYTF,TGCGCCAGCAGCCAAGTGGGGTGGACGGACGATGGCTACACCTTC,TRBJ1-2,.,.,TRBV4-1
CASSPPVSRSYGYTF,TGTGCCAGCTCACCACCGGTCTCCAGGAGCTATGGCTACACCTTC,TRBJ1-2,.,.,TRBV18
CASSEERGVTSYNEQFF,TGTGCCAGCAGTGAAGAAAGAGGTGTAACCTCCTACAATGAGCAGTTCTTC,TRBJ2-1,.,.,TRBV6-1
CASSQGLALDEQFF,TGCGCCAGCAGCCAGGGACTAGCGCTCGATGAGCAGTTCTTC,TRBJ2-1,TRBD2,few,TRBV4-1
CSAMGQREETQYF,TGCAGTGCTATGGGACAGAGGGAAGAGACCCAGTACTTC,TRBJ2-5,TRBD1,few,TRBV20-1
CASSLTPDSLNEQFF,TGCGCCAGCAGCCTGACCCCGGACAGTCTCAATGAGCAGTTCTTC,TRBJ2-1,.,.,TRBV5-1
CASSPTLERGRTGELFF,TGTGCCAGCAGCCCAACCCTGGAGCGGGGGAGGACCGGGGAGCTGTTTTTT,TRBJ2-2,TRBD2,.,TRBV7-2
CASRTAGDEQYF,TGTGCCAGCAGGACCGCAGGGGACGAGCAGTACTTC,TRBJ2-7,.,few,TRBV6-1
CASRQNRGLIQYF,TGTGCCAGCAGGCAGAACAGGGGTTTAATTCAGTACTTC,TRBJ2-4,TRBD1,few,TRBV6-5
CASSLDRGRDNSPLHF,TGCGCCAGCAGCCTCGACAGGGGCCGGGACAATTCACCCCTCCACTTT,TRBJ1-6,TRBD1,.,TRBV5-1
CASKRGQNEKLFF,TGTGCCAGCAAACGAGGACAGAATGAAAAACTGTTTTTT,TRBJ1-4,.,.,TRBV6-1
CASNPPVGGAYNEQFF,TGTGCCAGCAACCCCCCAGTGGGGGGGGCCTACAATGAGCAGTTCTTC,TRBJ2-1,TRBD2,.,TRBV27
CASSPSGASNEQYF,TGTGCCAGCAGTCCGAGCGGGGCTTCGAACGAGCAGTACTTC,TRBJ2-7,TRBD2,.,TRBV11-2
CASSPLLRETQYF,TGTGCCAGCAGCCCATTGCTGCGGGAGACCCAGTACTTC,TRBJ2-5,.,.,TRBV6-5
CASSQDRGGRGQETQYF,TGTGCCAGCAGCCAAGACAGGGGGGGACGGGGCCAAGAGACCCAGTACTTC,TRBJ2-5,.,.,TRBV3-1
CASSQLAGVQETQYF,TGTGCCAGCAGTCAGCTAGCGGGGGTCCAAGAGACCCAGTACTTC,TRBJ2-5,TRBD2,.,TRBV6-4
CASSPAPGTGGYEQYF,TGTGCCAGCAGCCCCGCCCCAGGGACAGGGGGCTACGAGCAGTACTTC,TRBJ2-7,TRBD1,few,TRBV7-9
CSVDFRETQYF,TGCAGCGTTGATTTCAGAGAGACCCAGTACTTC,TRBJ2-5,.,.,TRBV29-1
CATKTGFITDTQYF,TGTGCCACCAAGACAGGTTTTATCACAGATACGCAGTATTTT,TRBJ2-3,.,.,TRBV2
CASSLTRDHNERFF,TGCGCCAGCAGCTTGACCAGGGATCACAATGAGCGGTTCTTC,TRBJ2-1,.,.,TRBV5-1
CASNPTGENTEAFF,TGTGCCAGCAATCCCACAGGGGAGAACACTGAAGCTTTCTTT,TRBJ1-1,TRBD1,few,TRBV12-3/TRBV12-4
CASGRADYGYTF,TGTGCCTCCGGTAGGGCCGACTATGGCTACACCTTC,TRBJ1-2,.,few,TRBV10-3
CATYQGYNEQFF,TGTGCCACCTACCAGGGGTACAATGAGCAGTTCTTC,TRBJ2-1,.,.,TRBV10-3
CASSSGRGSAFF,TGTGCCAGCAGCTCCGGACGAGGGAGTGCTTTCTTT,TRBJ1-1,.,.,TRBV11-2
CASSPDRAAYEQYF,TGCGCCAGCAGCCCGGACAGGGCTGCCTACGAGCAGTACTTC,TRBJ2-7,TRBD1,.,TRBV4-1
CASSHGGYQETQYF,TGTGCCAGCAGCCATGGGGGCTACCAAGAGACCCAGTACTTC,TRBJ2-5,.,.,TRBV3-1
CASSSRRPYNEQFF,TGCGCCAGCAGCTCCCGAAGACCCTACAATGAGCAGTTCTTC,TRBJ2-1,.,.,TRBV4-1
CASAFHNEQFF,TGTGCTAGTGCCTTCCACAATGAGCAGTTCTTC,TRBJ2-1,.,.,TRBV12-5
CASSESRGGGQETQYF,TGCGCCAGCAGTGAGTCACGCGGGGGGGGACAAGAGACCCAGTACTTC,TRBJ2-5,TRBD2,.,TRBV10-1
CASSEYGGSGGYTF,TGTGCCAGCAGTGAATATGGGGGCTCTGGCGGCTACACCTTC,TRBJ1-2,.,.,TRBV25-1
CAISEGGEQYF,TGTGCCATCAGTGAGGGAGGTGAGCAGTACTTC,TRBJ2-5,.,few,TRBV10-3
CASSSDYGETQYF,TGTGCCAGCAGTTCGGACTACGGAGAGACCCAGTACTTC,TRBJ2-5,.,.,TRBV6-6
CASSLSGTVGGYTF,TGTGCCAGCAGCTTATCCGGGACAGTCGGCGGCTACACCTTC,TRBJ1-2,TRBD1,few,TRBV11-2
CASSQDRRKVSSRNYGYTF,TGCGCCAGCAGCCAAGATCGGCGGAAAGTTAGCTCCAGGAACTATGGCTACACCTTC,TRBJ1-2,.,.,TRBV4-1
CSVDFLDSQETQYF,TGCAGCGTTGACTTCCTGGACAGCCAAGAGACCCAGTACTTC,TRBJ2-5,.,.,TRBV29-1
CSARDSRAGDTQYF,TGCAGTGCTAGAGATAGCAGGGCGGGAGATACGCAGTATTTT,TRBJ2-3,.,.,TRBV20-1
CASSPRGRSNEKLFF,TGTGCCAGCAGCCCCCGGGGGCGGTCTAATGAAAAACTGTTTTTT,TRBJ1-4,.,.,TRBV7-2
CASSHWTHIGTDTQYF,TGTGCCAGCAGCCACTGGACACACATCGGCACAGATACGCAGTATTTT,TRBJ2-3,.,.,TRBV12-3/TRBV12-4
CASSSDFLEGTDTQYF,TGTGCCAGCAGCTCAGACTTCTTGGAGGGCACAGATACGCAGTATTTT,TRBJ2-3,.,.,TRBV5-5
CASSLVPRNTEAFF,TGCGCCAGCAGCTTGGTACCCCGGAACACTGAAGCTTTCTTT,TRBJ1-1,.,few,TRBV5-1
CASSLGPSGDYEQYF,TGTGCCAGCAGCTTAGGTCCTAGCGGGGACTACGAGCAGTACTTC,TRBJ2-7,TRBD2,few,TRBV7-2
CASSLSSGGFGDTQYF,TGTGCCAGCAGTTTGAGTAGTGGAGGGTTCGGAGATACGCAGTATTTT,TRBJ2-3,.,.,TRBV27
CASSLSSGGWTQYF,TGCGCCAGCAGCTTGTCTAGCGGCGGATGGACCCAGTACTTC,TRBJ2-5,TRBD2,few,TRBV5-1
CASSQGRVQETQYF,TGTGCCAGCAGCCAGGGGAGGGTTCAAGAGACCCAGTACTTC,TRBJ2-5,.,.,TRBV7-2
CASSLELGPGANVLTF,TGTGCCAGCAGCTTAGAACTCGGGCCCGGGGCCAACGTCCTGACTTTC,TRBJ2-6,.,many,TRBV13
CSAAQGGNIQYF,TGCAGTGCTGCCCAGGGGGGAAACATTCAGTACTTC,TRBJ2-4,.,.,TRBV20-1
CASSEDQSSYNEQFF,TGTGCCAGCAGTGAAGACCAGAGCTCCTACAATGAGCAGTTCTTC,TRBJ2-1,.,.,TRBV25-1
CASKSRVGRAFF,TGTGCCAGCAAGTCTAGAGTCGGGAGAGCTTTCTTT,TRBJ1-1,.,.,TRBV7-9
CASTKMRESYNEQFF,TGTGCCAGCACCAAGATGAGGGAGTCCTACAATGAGCAGTTCTTC,TRBJ2-1,.,.,TRBV27
CASSLRTASAQFF,TGTGCCAGCAGTTTACGCACCGCCAGTGCGCAGTTCTTC,TRBJ2-1,.,.,TRBV6-5